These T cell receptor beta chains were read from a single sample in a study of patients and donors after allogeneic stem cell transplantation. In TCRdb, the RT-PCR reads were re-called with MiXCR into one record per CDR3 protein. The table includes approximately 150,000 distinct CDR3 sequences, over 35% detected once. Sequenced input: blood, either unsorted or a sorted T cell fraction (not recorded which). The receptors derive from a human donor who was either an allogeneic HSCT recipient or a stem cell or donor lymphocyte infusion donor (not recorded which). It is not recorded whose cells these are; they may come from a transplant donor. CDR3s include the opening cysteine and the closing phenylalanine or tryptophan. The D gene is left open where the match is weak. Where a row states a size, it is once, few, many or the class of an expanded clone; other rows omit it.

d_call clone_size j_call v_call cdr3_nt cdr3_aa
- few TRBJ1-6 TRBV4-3 TGCGCCAGCAGCCAAGTGGGGCCGAGCTCCTATAATTCACCCCTCCACTTT CASSQVGPSSYNSPLHF
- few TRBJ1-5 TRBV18 TGTGCCAGCTCACCCCTCGGAGGGGGAAATCAGCCCCAGCATTTT CASSPLGGGNQPQHF
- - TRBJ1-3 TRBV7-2 TGTGCCAGCAGCCGTGCATACAGGAGCTCTGGAAACACCATATATTTT CASSRAYRSSGNTIYF
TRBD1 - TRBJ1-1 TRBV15 TGTGCCACCAGCAGGGACAGGGCACGTGAAGCTTTCTTT CATSRDRAREAFF
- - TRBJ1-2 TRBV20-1 TGCAGTTACTACCGGGACTCCGGAGACTATGGCTACACCTTC CSYYRDSGDYGYTF
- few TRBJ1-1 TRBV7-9 TGTGCCAGCAGCTTAACGACCGGACGGGACACTGAAGCTTTCTTT CASSLTTGRDTEAFF
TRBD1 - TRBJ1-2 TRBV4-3 TGCGCCAGCAGCCAAGATCCTGGGACAGGGTATGGCTACACCTTC CASSQDPGTGYGYTF
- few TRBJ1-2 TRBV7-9 TGTGCCAGCAGCAGTCCCGACCAGGGAAACTATGGCTACACCTTC CASSSPDQGNYGYTF
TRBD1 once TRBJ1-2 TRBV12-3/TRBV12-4 TGTGCCAGCAGTTACCGGGACAGGGCGGAAGGCTACACCTTC CASSYRDRAEGYTF
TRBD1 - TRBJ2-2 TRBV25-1 TGTGCCAGCAGTGCCTCGCGGACAGGGTATAAGCAAGGGGAGCTGTTTTTT CASSASRTGYKQGELFF
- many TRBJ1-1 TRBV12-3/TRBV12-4 TGTGCCAGCAGTCTCGTAGGCATGAACACTGAAGCTTTCTTT CASSLVGMNTEAFF
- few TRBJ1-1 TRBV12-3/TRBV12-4 TGTGCCAGCAGTTTAGTCGCTGTGAACACTGAAGCTTTCTTT CASSLVAVNTEAFF
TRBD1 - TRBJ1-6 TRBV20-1 TGCAGTGCTTTTCAGGGGGCCCCCTATAATTCACCCCTCCACTTT CSAFQGAPYNSPLHF
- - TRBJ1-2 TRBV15 TGTGCCACCAGCAGAGATGGGGACGGACGTGGCTACACCTTC CATSRDGDGRGYTF
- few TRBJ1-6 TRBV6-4 TGTGCCAGCAGTGTGGGATCCTCTAATTCACCCCTCCACTTT CASSVGSSNSPLHF
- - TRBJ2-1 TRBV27 TGTGCCAGCAGTTTAGGGGGGTCCAATGAGCAGTTCTTC CASSLGGSNEQFF
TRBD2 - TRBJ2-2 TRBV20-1 TGCAGTGCTAGAGATTGGGGGGGAGCCGGGGAGCTGTTTTTT CSARDWGGAGELFF
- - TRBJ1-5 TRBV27 TGTGCCAGCAGTTTAGTGGGACAATCCAATCAGCCCCAGCATTTT CASSLVGQSNQPQHF
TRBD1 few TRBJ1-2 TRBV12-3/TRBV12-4 TGTGCCAGCAGACCGACCACAGGGGGGCCCGCCTATGGCTACACCTTC CASRPTTGGPAYGYTF
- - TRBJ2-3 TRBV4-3 TGCGCCAGCAGCCAAGGAGTAGGAGATACGCAGTATTTT CASSQGVGDTQYF
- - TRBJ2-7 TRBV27 TGTGCCAGCAGTTTATCGCCCAACTCCTACGAGCAGTACTTC CASSLSPNSYEQYF
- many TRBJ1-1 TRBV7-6 TGTGCCAGCAGCCCCCCGGGGTGGGATAGCACTGAAGCTTTCTTT CASSPPGWDSTEAFF
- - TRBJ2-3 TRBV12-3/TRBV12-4 TGTGCCAGCACCACGTACGGGGCCGGGGAGCCAGATACGCAGTATTTT CASTTYGAGEPDTQYF
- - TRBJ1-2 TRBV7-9 TGTGCCAGCGCTTCCATAGGTAGCTATGGCTACACCTTC CASASIGSYGYTF
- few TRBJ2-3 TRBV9 TGTGCCAGCAGCGTCGACGGAGGGGATACGCAGTATTTT CASSVDGGDTQYF
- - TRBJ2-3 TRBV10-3 TGTGCCATCAGTGAGGCGACAGATACGCAGTATTTT CAISEATDTQYF
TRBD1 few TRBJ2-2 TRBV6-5 TGTGCCAGCAGTCTTCAGGGGGAACTGTTTTTT CASSLQGELFF
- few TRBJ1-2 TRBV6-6 TGTGCCAGCACAGACGGGGGTGGCTATGGCTACACCTTC CASTDGGGYGYTF
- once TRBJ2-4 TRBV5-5 TGTGCCAGCAGCTCCGGCGATAGCGGAAACATTCAGTACTTC CASSSGDSGNIQYF
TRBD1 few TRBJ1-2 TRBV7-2 TGTGCCAGCAGCTTAGCGAATCCTTCCGGGACAGGCTATGGCTACACCTTC CASSLANPSGTGYGYTF
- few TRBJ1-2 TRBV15 TGTGCCACCAGCAGAGCCCGGGACGTCACTACCTATGGCTACACCTTC CATSRARDVTTYGYTF
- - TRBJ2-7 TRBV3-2 TGTGCCAGCAGCCAACGAAACCTCGAGACCAGGAACGAGCAGTACTTC CASSQRNLETRNEQYF
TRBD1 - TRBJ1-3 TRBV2 TGTGCCAGCTGGCTTGGGACAGTCTTCTCTGGAAACACCATATATTTT CASWLGTVFSGNTIYF
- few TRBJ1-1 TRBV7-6 TGTGCCAGCAGCTTAGCGGGGTATGAAGCTTTCTTT CASSLAGYEAFF
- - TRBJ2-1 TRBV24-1 TGTGCCACCAGTGATTTAGAGGCCCCCTCCTACAATGAGCAGTTCTTC CATSDLEAPSYNEQFF
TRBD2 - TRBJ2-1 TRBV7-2 TGTGCCAGCAGCATGCGGGGGGGCAATGAGCAGTTCTTC CASSMRGGNEQFF
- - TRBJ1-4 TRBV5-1 TGCGCCAGCAGCGGGAACAGCCGCAATGAAAAACTGTTTTTT CASSGNSRNEKLFF
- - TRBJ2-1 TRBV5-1 TGCGCCAGCAGCTTGGCTCGACAGCTCTACAATGAGCAGTTCTTC CASSLARQLYNEQFF
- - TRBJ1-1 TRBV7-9 TGTGCCAGCAGCTTAGGGGGAGCTTTCTTT CASSLGGAFF
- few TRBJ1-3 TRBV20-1 TGCAGTGCTGCATACAGCTCTGGAAACACCATATATTTT CSAAYSSGNTIYF
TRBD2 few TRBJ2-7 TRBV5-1 TGCGCCAGCAGTCCTCTAGCGGGGGGCCCCCAAACCTACGAGCAGTACTTC CASSPLAGGPQTYEQYF
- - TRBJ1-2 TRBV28 TGTGCCAGTAGGACGGGCGGGGTATATGGCTACACCTTC CASRTGGVYGYTF
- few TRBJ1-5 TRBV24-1 TGTGCCACCAGTGATAGCAATCAGCCCCAGCATTTT CATSDSNQPQHF
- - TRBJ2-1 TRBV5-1 TGCGCCAGCAGCTTGGCCCTTATCGGGACACGCTCCTACAATGAGCAGTTCTTC CASSLALIGTRSYNEQFF
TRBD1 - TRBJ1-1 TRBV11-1 TGTGCCAGCAGCTTAAGCCCAGGGGGGAACACTGAAGCTTTCTTT CASSLSPGGNTEAFF
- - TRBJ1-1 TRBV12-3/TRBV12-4 TGTGCCAGCAGTGCCGACAGGAGCTGGAACACTGAAGCTTTCTTT CASSADRSWNTEAFF